This record covers a single T cell receptor beta chain. The sample originates from a study of T cells in Graves' hyperthyroidism and ophthalmopathy. TCR beta CDR3 regions were amplified from RNA transcripts. During a first-round RT-PCR of the TCR CDR3, the HTBI primer set was used. TCRdb re-called the multiplex PCR reads with MiXCR, one entry per CDR3 protein. The sample gives 350,000 or so distinct CDR3 sequences, approximately 18% of which show up once; approximately 54% is in the top ten. The V gene's germline CDR1 is DFQATT and CDR2 SNEGSKA (reference sequence). The CDR3 sequence is 13 residues long. V lost 6 bases and J lost 5; bases outside the gene matches: 9.

This TCR was sampled from a woman aged 45-59 years with Graves' hyperthyroidism. The chain is built from TRBV20-1 and TRBJ1-1; 7 positions agree with TRBD1. Sequenced sample: blood. The chain's CDR3 is CSAQTGRGTEAFF. CDR3 bases: TGCAGTGCCCAGACAGGGAGAGGAACTGAAGCTTTCTTT.